This passage covers 22 T cell receptor beta chains from one sample sequenced in a study of Ad26.COV2.S vaccination and SARS-CoV-2 variants. Sequencing used immunoSEQ multiplex PCR; TCRdb keeps in-frame clones, though not all of them. The sample yields fewer than 500,000 clones, 90% seen once. As to treatment: 15 to 20 received Ad26.COV2.S at low or high dose, single or two shots; about 5 received placebo; per-sample allocation not given. Samples analyzed were those drawn on day 63 after the first vaccine or placebo injection. The specimen was peripheral blood, collected in a trial of Ad26.COV2.S vaccine versus placebo. Receptors were obtained from a person aged 18 to 59 who received the Ad26.COV2.S COVID-19 vaccine or a placebo.

This chain joins TRBV9 and TRBJ2-7; D remains ambiguous. The CDR3 has 16 residues. V was cut by 0 bases and J by 2 bases, with 15 bases left in between. CDR1 is SGDLS, CDR2 YYNGEE, per germline. As DNA, the CDR3 is TGTGCCAGCAGCGTAGGACTTGGGCTAATGCCCTACGAGCAGTACTTC. This translates into CASSVGLGLMPYEQYF. Full variable domain (rest looked up from reference TRBV9 and TRBJ2-7): DSGVTQTPKHLITATGQRVTLRCSPRSGDLSVYWYQQSLDQGLQFLIQYYNGEERAKGNILERFSAQQFPDLHSELNLSSLELGDSALYFCASSVGLGLMPYEQYFGPGTRLTVT.

The chain combines TRBV19 with TRBJ1-5; D gene unclear. With 5 bases removed from V and 0 bases from J, the gap between germline ends came to 14 bases. CDR3 length equals 16 residues. From germline, CDR1 is LNHDA and CDR2 SQIVND (reference sequence). The DNA for the CDR3 is TGTGCCAGTAGTCGTAGGCAGGTTGGTAGCAATCAGCCCCAGCATTTT. This gives the protein CASSRRQVGSNQPQHF.

The sample holds one count of this clone. The chain employs TRBV21-1 and TRBJ1-1. TRBV21-1 counts as a pseudogene. The CDR3 is made up of 15 amino acids. The CDR3 nucleotides are TGTGCCAGCAGCTATAGCGCCATCCTGAACACTGAAGCTTTCTTT. Protein sequence: CASSYSAILNTEAFF.

This clone was seen once. V usage is TRBV27 and J usage is TRBJ1-6; the match to TRBD1 covers 9 bases. CDR1 and CDR2 (germline): MNHEY, SMNVEV (reference sequence). The CDR3 has 16 residues. Trimming at V came to 3 bases and at J to 8 bases, leaving 8 bases not matched to a gene. This chain's CDR3 is CASSFTGGEGHSPLHF. In DNA, the CDR3 is TGTGCCAGCAGTTTTACAGGGGGCGAGGGGCATTCACCCCTCCACTTT.

The genes are TRBV6-6 and TRBJ1-1; TRBD1 matches at 7 bases. The CDR3 is made up of 15 amino acids. Germline V gene sequence: CDR1 MNHNY, CDR2 SVGAGI (reference sequence). The V and J ends lost 2 bases and 0 bases, in that order; junction bases with no gene match: 3. CDR3 residues: CASSYGGTVNTEAFF. CDR3 DNA: TGTGCCAGCAGTTACGGGGGGACAGTGAACACTGAAGCTTTCTTT.

V gene TRBV4-1 combines with J gene TRBJ2-2; 10 nucleotides agree with TRBD1. This CDR3 spans 18 amino acids. CDR1 and CDR2 (germline): MGHRA, YSYEKL. V lost 2 bases to trimming and J lost 4 bases; unmatched junction nucleotides: 10. CDR3 in DNA: TGCGCCAGCAGCCAACCCGAGACAGGGGGCGCGGGCACCGGGGAGCTGTTTTTT. The encoded protein is CASSQPETGGAGTGELFF.

V and J are TRBV7-8 and TRBJ2-3; maybe TRBD1 (5 bases). In germline, CDR1 is SGHVS, CDR2 FQNEAQ. Trimming shortened V by 1 base and J by 0 bases, and 8 bases separated the two germline ends. This CDR3 has 15 amino acids. The chain's CDR3 is CASSLGQTSTDTQYF. CDR3 nucleotide sequence: TGTGCCAGCAGCTTAGGACAGACTAGCACAGATACGCAGTATTTT.

This chain connects TRBV21-1 to TRBJ1-2; no check of the table's D call, TRBD1, against the DNA was made. TRBV21-1 is labeled a pseudogene. The CDR3 totals 15 residues. CDR3 sequence reads: CASSKDRWGRRGYTF. The CDR3 bases are TGTGCCAGCAGCAAAGATCGGTGGGGGCGTCGCGGCTACACCTTC.

CDR3 sequence (DNA): TGTGCCAGCAGTTACTCGGTGGGCAGCGAGACCCAGTACTTC. Translating it yields CASSYSVGSETQYF. The rearrangement links TRBV6-5 to TRBJ2-5; no firm D call. Germline CDR1 is MNHEY and CDR2 is SVGAGI. V was shortened by 0 bases and J by 5 bases, with 10 bases between the two germline ends. This CDR3 contains 14 residues.

The J gene is TRBJ2-2, the V gene TRBV4-3, with 7 bases aligning to TRBD2. This CDR3 has 16 amino acids. Trimming at V came to 1 base and at J to 1 base, leaving 3 bases not matched to a gene. Germline V lookup: CDR1 LGHNA, CDR2 YSLEER. The CDR3, as DNA: TGCGCCAGCAGCCAAGGGTCTAGCGGGAACACCGGGGAGCTGTTTTTT. Translation: CASSQGSSGNTGELFF.

The genes are TRBV6-6 and TRBJ1-4; TRBD1 matches 7 bases. Germline V gives CDR1 MNHNY, CDR2 SVGAGI (reference sequence). The CDR3 consists of 13 residues. V shed 2 bases, J shed 7 bases, and the junction held 1 base outside the gene matches. CDR3 in amino acids: CASSYRGLEKLFF. The CDR3, as DNA: TGTGCCAGCAGTTACAGGGGGCTTGAAAAACTGTTTTTT.

About this clone itself: Other DNA sequences of this sample code for an identical CDR3. V gene TRBV11-2 combines with J gene TRBJ2-4; D is ambiguous. Germline V gives CDR1 SGHAT, CDR2 FQNNGV. There are 14 residues in the CDR3. Trimming stripped 4 bases from V and 0 bases from J, with 7 bases between. DNA of the CDR3: TGTGCCAGCAGCTCGAGACTAGCCAAAAACATTCAGTACTTC. Amino acid sequence: CASSSRLAKNIQYF.

The chain couples TRBV27 to TRBJ2-1; 9 bases match TRBD2. Germline V lookup: CDR1 MNHEY, CDR2 SMNVEV (reference sequence). The CDR3 sequence is 15 residues long. Trimming removed 0 bases from V and 5 bases from J; junction bases left unmatched: 2. The CDR3 region has the DNA TGTGCCAGCAGTTTATCGGCGGGAGGGCACAATGAGCAGTTCTTC. Translated, it gives CASSLSAGGHNEQFF.

The rearrangement uses TRBV7-6 and TRBJ2-3; D is unresolved. CDR3 length equals 15 residues. CDR1 and CDR2 from the germline V gene are SGHVS and FNYEAQ. V was clipped by 1 base and J by 1 base, with 9 bases between them. Here the CDR3 reads CASSLVNDGTDTQYF. The DNA for the CDR3 is TGTGCCAGCAGCTTAGTGAACGACGGCACAGATACGCAGTATTTT.

The chain is built from TRBV18 and TRBJ1-3, with D unresolved. Trimming pared 1 base from V and 0 bases from J, leaving 10 bases between. CDR1 and CDR2 (germline): KGHSH, LQKENI. The CDR3 is made up of 16 amino acids. The CDR3 reads CASSPRSGNSGNTIYF. CDR3 in DNA: TGTGCCAGCTCACCACGTTCCGGAAACTCTGGAAACACCATATATTTT.

This chain connects TRBV2 to TRBJ1-2, with a possible D match to TRBD1 (6 bases). CDR3 length equals 16 residues. V was cut by 2 bases and J by 1 base, with 14 bases left in between. The germline V gene has CDR1 SNHLY and CDR2 FYNNEI. The CDR3 sequence: CASSELGQNLNYGYTF. The CDR3 DNA reads TGTGCCAGCAGTGAATTAGGACAGAACCTTAACTATGGCTACACCTTC.

The rearrangement joins TRBV27 to TRBJ2-1; 8 bases are shared with TRBD2. Germline V lookup: CDR1 MNHEY, CDR2 SMNVEV (reference sequence). This CDR3 has 17 amino acids. Germline trimming cut 3 bases from V and 6 bases from J; bases unmatched to any gene: 13. CDR3 sequence (DNA): TGTGCCAGCAGTTTGAGTATCGGGACTAGAAGGCGCAATGAGCAGTTCTTC. This codes for CASSLSIGTRRRNEQFF.

There are a few counts of this clone. The chain recombines TRBV6-6 with TRBJ1-5; D not resolved. The CDR3 loop spans 12 amino acids. Germline-derived CDR1 and CDR2 are MNHNY and SVGAGI (reference sequence). The ends were cut back, 4 bases at V and 4 bases at J, with 5 bases in the middle. The CDR3 protein is CASSFLNQPQHF. CDR3 in DNA: TGTGCCAGCAGTTTCCTAAATCAGCCCCAGCATTTT.

V gene TRBV5-4 combines with J gene TRBJ2-5, with 11 bases that match TRBD2. Per the germline V gene, CDR1 is SGHNT and CDR2 is YYREEE (reference sequence). The junction had 4 bases not matched to a gene; V was cut back by 0 bases and J by 6 bases. CDR3 length: 15 residues. CDR3 residues: CASSLALAGVKTQYF. The CDR3 DNA is TGTGCCAGCAGCTTGGCACTAGCGGGAGTAAAGACCCAGTACTTC. The full variable domain, rest sourced from reference TRBV5-4 and TRBJ2-5, is ETGVTQSPTHLIKTRGQQVTLRCSSQSGHNTVSWYQQALGQGPQFIFQYYREEENGRGNFPPRFSGLQFPNYSSELNVNALELDDSALYLCASSLALAGVKTQYFGPGTRLLVL.

The chain combines TRBV28 with TRBJ1-5; D may be TRBD1 (6 bases). Trimming shortened V by 10 bases and J by 7 bases, and 23 bases separated the two germline ends. The CDR3 length is 15 residues. The germline gives CDR1 MDHEN, CDR2 SYDVKM. The CDR3 reads CATFRVGQGRQPQHF. In DNA, the CDR3 is TGTGCCACCTTCAGGGTGGGCCAGGGGAGGCAGCCCCAGCATTTT.

This clone was seen once. The chain employs TRBV6-2 or TRBV6-3 and TRBJ1-2, with 7 bases that match TRBD1. Germline V gives CDR1 MNHEY, CDR2 SVGEGT. This CDR3 has 14 residues. With V trimmed by 6 bases and J by 8 bases, 12 bases remained unmatched. CDR3 DNA sequence: TGTGCCAGCAGCCCCGCAGGGGGTATAAGAGGCTACACCTTC. It codes for CASSPAGGIRGYTF.

The chain recombines TRBV7-2 with TRBJ2-7, with 7 bases matching TRBD1. J was trimmed by 1 base and V by 2 bases; bases with no gene match: 8. The CDR3 runs 16 residues. Germline values: CDR1 SGHTA, CDR2 FQGNSA. The CDR3 protein is CASSLFSGTVSYEQYF. The CDR3 DNA reads as TGTGCCAGCAGCTTATTCAGTGGGACAGTGTCCTACGAGCAGTACTTC.